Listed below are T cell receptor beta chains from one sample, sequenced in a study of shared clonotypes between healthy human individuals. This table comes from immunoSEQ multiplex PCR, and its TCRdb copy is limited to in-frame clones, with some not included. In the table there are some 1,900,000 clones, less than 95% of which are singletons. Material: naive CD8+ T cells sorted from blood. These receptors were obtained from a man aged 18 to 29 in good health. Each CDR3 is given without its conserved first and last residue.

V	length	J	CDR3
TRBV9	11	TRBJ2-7	ASSVGLPHEQY
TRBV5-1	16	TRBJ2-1	ASSLETSGTSSYNEQF
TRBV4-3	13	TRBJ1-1	ASSQEAGRHTEAF
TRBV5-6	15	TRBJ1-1	ASSGRTSWRRNTEAF
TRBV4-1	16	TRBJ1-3	ASSQVRVSSGAGNTIY
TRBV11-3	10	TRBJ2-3	ASSHRQDTQY
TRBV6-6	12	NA	ASTDSDSSYEQY
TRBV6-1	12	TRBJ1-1	ASSVGTGVTEAF
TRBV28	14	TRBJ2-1	ASSLHWTGDYNEQF
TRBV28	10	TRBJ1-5	ASTRGSQPQH
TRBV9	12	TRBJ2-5	ASRGDRHQETQY
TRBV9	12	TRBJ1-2	ASSPWGGSYGYT
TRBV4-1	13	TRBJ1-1	ASSQTMGLNTEAF
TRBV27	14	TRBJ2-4	ASSLSAGTGENIQY
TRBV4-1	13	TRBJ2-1	ASSQGFRQSGEQF
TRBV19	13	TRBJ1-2	ASSEGQGDREGYT
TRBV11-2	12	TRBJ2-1	ASSFEYSYNEQF
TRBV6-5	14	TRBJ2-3	ASSYERTGGTDTQY
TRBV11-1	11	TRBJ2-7	ASSLDRGNEQY
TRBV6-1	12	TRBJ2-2	ASRDRGNTGELF
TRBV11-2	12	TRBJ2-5	ASSETGGAETQY
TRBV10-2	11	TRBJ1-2	ASSTGLTGGYT
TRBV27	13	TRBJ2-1	ASSLLPNPYNEQF
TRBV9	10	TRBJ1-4	ASSAPDEKLF
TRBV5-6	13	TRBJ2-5	ASSMRPQRLETQY
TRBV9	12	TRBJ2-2	ASSGGANTGELF
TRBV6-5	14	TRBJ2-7	ASSYSTGSLTYEQY
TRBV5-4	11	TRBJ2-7	ASSLPSSYEQY
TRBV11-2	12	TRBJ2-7	ASSLGAGAYEQY
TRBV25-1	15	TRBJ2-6	ASSEGQLLSGANVLT
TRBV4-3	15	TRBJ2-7	ASSQTPGLAFSYEQY
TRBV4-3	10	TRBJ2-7	ASSQEGYEQY
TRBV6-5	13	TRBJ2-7	ASSYGGQASEEQY
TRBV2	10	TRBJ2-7	ASSWGEGIGY
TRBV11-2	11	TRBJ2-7	ASSLDPRDEQY
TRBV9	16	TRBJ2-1	ASSVDRDSGTGRNEQF
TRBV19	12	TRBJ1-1	ASSIRRGWTEAF
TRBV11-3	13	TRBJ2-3	ASCGTLGDTDTQY
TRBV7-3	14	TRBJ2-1	ASSLGLAGGPNEQF
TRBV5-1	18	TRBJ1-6	ASSLVGIVAGTTYNSPLH
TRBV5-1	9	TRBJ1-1	ASSFGVEAF
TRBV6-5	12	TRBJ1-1	ASSYSGDYGEAF
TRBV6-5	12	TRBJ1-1	ASSYLGGTTEAF
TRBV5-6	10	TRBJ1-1	ASWDDLTEAF
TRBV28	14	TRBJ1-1	ASRPGPGLLNTEAF
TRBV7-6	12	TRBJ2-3	ASSPILATDTQY
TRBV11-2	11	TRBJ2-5	ASSLDVQGTQY
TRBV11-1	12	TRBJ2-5	ASSLARPEETQY
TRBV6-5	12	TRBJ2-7	ASTRTGGHYEQY
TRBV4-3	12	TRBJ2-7	ASSQDTDSYEQY
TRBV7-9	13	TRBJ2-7	ASSSRDRGSHEQY
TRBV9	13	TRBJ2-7	ASSPYPGGNYEQY
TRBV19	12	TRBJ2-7	ASSATGGHYEQY
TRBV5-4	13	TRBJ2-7	ASSPGGLAGYEQY
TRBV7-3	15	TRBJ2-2	ASSLGPGSIRSGELF
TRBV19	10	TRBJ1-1	ASSWTNTEAF
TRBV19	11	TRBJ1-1	ASSLWDSTEAF
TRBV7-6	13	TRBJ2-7	ASSLGSGTGSEQY
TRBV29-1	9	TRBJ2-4	SVESQNIQY
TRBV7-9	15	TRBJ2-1	ASSPTSGTASYNEQF